A selection of T cell receptor beta chains follows, all from one sample in a study of cytomegalovirus exposure and HLA in healthy donors. The method was immunoSEQ multiplex PCR; TCRdb's version includes in-frame clones alone and lacks a portion of them. Among some 76,000 clones listed, approximately 94% were seen once. The specimen was PBMCs. The receptors originated from a woman aged 18-30 years in good health and CMV-seropositive. CDR3s include the opening cysteine and the closing phenylalanine or tryptophan. Each record gives: D gene, V gene, J gene, clone size, CDR3 protein, CDR3 DNA. A D gene is named only where the DNA matches it firmly. Expanded clones are given a class, and other clones once, few, many or no size at all.

TRBD2,TRBV28,TRBJ2-3,-,CASSFPPSGVTDTQYF,TGTGCCAGCAGTTTCCCGCCTAGCGGGGTCACAGATACGCAGTATTTT
-,TRBV2,TRBJ2-6,-,CASSERREVAGANVLTF,TGTGCCAGCAGTGAACGGAGGGAGGTAGCAGGGGCCAACGTCCTGACTTTC
-,TRBV11-3,TRBJ1-6,-,CASSFAGPNSPLHF,TGTGCCAGCAGCTTTGCAGGGCCTAATTCACCCCTCCACTTT
-,TRBV4-2,TRBJ1-4,-,CASSQDQKGVFLETNEKLFF,TGTGCCAGCAGCCAAGATCAGAAGGGGGTGTTTTTGGAAACTAATGAAAAACTGTTTTTT
-,TRBV4-2,TRBJ2-1,-,CASSQPERSSYNEQFF,TGTGCCAGCAGCCAACCAGAGCGGAGCTCCTACAATGAGCAGTTCTTC
-,TRBV5-1,TRBJ2-1,-,CASRGTSGASPAEQFF,TGCGCCAGCAGGGGGACGTCGGGAGCCTCCCCCGCTGAGCAGTTCTTC
-,TRBV25-1,TRBJ2-5,once,CASSDSRRSQETQYF,TGTGCCAGCAGTGATAGCAGGAGGTCCCAAGAGACCCAGTACTTC
TRBD2,TRBV5-1,TRBJ2-1,-,CASSLSLANEQFF,TGCGCCAGCAGCTTGTCACTAGCGAATGAGCAGTTCTTC
TRBD2,TRBV9,TRBJ2-2,-,CASSFRPRTSGRAFTGELFF,TGTGCCAGCAGCTTTCGACCCCGGACTAGCGGGAGGGCCTTTACCGGGGAGCTGTTTTTT
-,TRBV7-9,TRBJ1-1,-,CASSLEGIWTEAFF,TGTGCCAGCAGCTTAGAGGGGATATGGACTGAAGCTTTCTTT
TRBD1,TRBV7-9,TRBJ1-2,-,CASSGGQGYYGYTF,TGTGCCAGCAGCGGGGGACAGGGGTACTATGGCTACACCTTC
-,TRBV27,TRBJ1-6,-,CASGSGAYNSPLHF,TGTGCCAGCGGTTCAGGGGCCTATAATTCACCCCTCCACTTT
-,TRBV2,TRBJ1-6,-,CASRPSWFRQGRGDSPLHF,TGTGCCAGCAGGCCATCCTGGTTTCGGCAAGGTCGGGGGGATTCACCCCTCCACTTT
-,TRBV7-3,TRBJ1-1,-,CASSLGGMNTEAFF,TGTGCCAGCAGCTTAGGAGGGATGAACACTGAAGCTTTCTTT
TRBD2,TRBV11-1,TRBJ2-7,once,CASSLIGGVPYEQYF,TGTGCCAGCAGCTTAATCGGGGGGGTGCCCTACGAGCAGTACTTC
-,TRBV6-5,TRBJ1-1,-,CASSYGYRVNTEAFF,TGTGCCAGCAGTTACGGTTACAGGGTGAACACTGAAGCTTTCTTT
-,TRBV28,TRBJ1-5,once,CASSFLRSGVSNQPQHF,TGTGCCAGCAGTTTTTTAAGGTCAGGGGTTAGCAATCAGCCCCAGCATTTT
-,TRBV18,TRBJ1-2,-,CASSPPVAGNGYTF,TGTGCCAGCTCACCACCGGTGGCAGGGAATGGCTACACCTTC
TRBD1,TRBV5-6,TRBJ2-7,-,CASSSRDRIPEGYF,TGTGCCAGCAGTTCACGGGACAGGATACCCGAGGGCTACTTC
TRBD1,TRBV5-6,TRBJ1-5,-,CASTFKGAQGQPQHF,TGTGCCAGCACCTTCAAGGGGGCGCAGGGTCAGCCCCAGCATTTT
-,TRBV7-9,TRBJ1-1,-,CASSPTLAGTWNTEAFF,TGTGCCAGCAGCCCCACTCTGGCCGGGACTTGGAACACTGAAGCTTTCTTT
-,TRBV5-1,TRBJ1-4,-,CASSLGGDYNEKLFF,TGCGCCAGCAGCTTAGGCGGGGACTACAATGAAAAACTGTTTTTT
-,TRBV19,TRBJ2-3,-,CASSGMGPDTQYF,TGTGCCAGCTCCGGGATGGGCCCAGATACGCAGTATTTT
TRBD2,TRBV2,TRBJ2-2,-,CASSEEGSGRAYTGELFF,TGTGCCAGCAGTGAAGAAGGTAGCGGGAGGGCATACACCGGGGAGCTGTTTTTT
-,TRBV28,TRBJ1-4,-,CASSFDGSGTNEKLFF,TGTGCCAGCAGTTTCGACGGGTCTGGTACTAATGAAAAACTGTTTTTT
-,TRBV11-2,TRBJ1-1,-,CASSLVDMNTEAFF,TGTGCCAGCAGCTTAGTGGACATGAACACTGAAGCTTTCTTT
TRBD2,TRBV10-2,TRBJ2-5,-,CASSAGGGQETQYF,TGCGCCAGCAGTGCGGGGGGAGGGCAAGAGACCCAGTACTTC
TRBD1,TRBV11-2,TRBJ1-2,-,CASSSHRGRNYGYTF,TGTGCCAGCAGCTCTCACAGGGGCCGGAACTATGGCTACACCTTC
TRBD1,TRBV6-1,TRBJ1-1,-,CASSDDRVRTEAFF,TGTGCCAGCAGTGACGACAGGGTACGCACTGAAGCTTTCTTT
TRBD2,TRBV28,TRBJ2-5,-,CASSLGWGGETQYF,TGTGCCAGCAGTTTAGGGTGGGGGGGAGAGACCCAGTACTTC
TRBD1,TRBV7-6,TRBJ1-1,-,CASSPGQGTVAEAFF,TGTGCCAGCAGCCCGGGACAGGGTACGGTCGCTGAAGCTTTCTTT
-,TRBV27,TRBJ2-3,-,CASSLRLPTEDTQYF,TGTGCCAGCAGTTTAAGACTGCCGACGGAGGATACGCAGTATTTT
-,TRBV5-1,TRBJ1-3,-,CASSRGNSGNTIYF,TGCGCCAGCAGCAGGGGAAACTCTGGAAACACCATATATTTT
-,TRBV7-2,TRBJ2-4,-,CASSLLGPRNIQYF,TGTGCCAGCAGCTTACTGGGCCCGAGAAACATTCAGTACTTC
-,TRBV25-1,TRBJ1-2,-,CASSEETNGYTF,TGTGCCAGCAGTGAAGAGACTAATGGCTACACCTTC
-,TRBV7-6,TRBJ1-6,-,CASSLRGGNSPLHF,TGTGCCAGCAGCTTAAGGGGAGGCAATTCACCCCTCCACTTT
-,TRBV7-8,TRBJ1-5,-,CASSPIQAGYQPQHF,TGTGCCAGCAGCCCCATTCAGGCGGGGTATCAGCCCCAGCATTTT
-,TRBV19,TRBJ1-1,once,CASSEPYRSEAFF,TGTGCCAGTAGCGAACCCTATCGTAGTGAAGCTTTCTTT
-,TRBV18,TRBJ2-1,-,CASSREVSGEQFF,TGTGCCAGCTCACGTGAGGTTTCTGGTGAGCAGTTCTTC
-,TRBV27,TRBJ1-2,once,CASADWNNYGYTF,TGTGCCAGCGCCGACTGGAACAACTATGGCTACACCTTC
-,TRBV4-1,TRBJ2-7,-,CASSQDRAGWSTYEQYF,TGCGCCAGCAGCCAAGATCGGGCAGGGTGGTCAACCTACGAGCAGTACTTC